These 30 T cell receptor beta chains were all obtained from the same sample, sequenced in a study of shared clonotypes between healthy human individuals. Sequencing was performed with immunoSEQ multiplex PCR; in TCRdb, only in-frame clones are kept and a portion is missing. This sample carries about 1.5 million clones, 95% to 99% of them seen once, and the ten largest clones take 0.4% to 0.45%. The material sequenced was naive CD4+ T cells sorted from blood. The subset: CD45RA+ positively selected. The receptors here all came from a man aged 30 to 45 in good health.

The chain recombines TRBV6-1 with TRBJ1-2; 8 bases match TRBD1. The germline V gene has CDR1 MNHNS and CDR2 SASEGT. V gave up 8 bases and J gave up 8 bases; unmatched junction bases: 13. The CDR3 is 14 residues long. Here the CDR3 DNA reads TGTGCCAGCTGTGTGAGCCAGGGGGCGCGAGGCTACACCTTC. It encodes CASCVSQGARGYTF.

V gene TRBV5-1 combines with J gene TRBJ1-1, with a weak D call TRBD1 (5 bases). CDR1 is SGHRS and CDR2 is YFSETQ in the germline V gene. Trimming removed 5 bases at V and 1 base at J, with 15 bases between. This CDR3 spans 15 amino acids. The CDR3: CASRDLGGRNTEAFF. CDR3 nucleotide sequence: TGCGCCAGCAGGGATCTCGGGGGTCGGAACACTGAAGCTTTCTTT.

This chain uses TRBV27 with TRBJ1-5; possibly TRBD1 for D (6 bases). Germline assignment: CDR1 MNHEY and CDR2 SMNVEV (reference sequence). CDR3 length equals 14 residues. The V end was cut by 6 bases, the J end by 6 bases, with 15 bases between. Here the CDR3 DNA reads TGTGCCAGCAGGGGGGAAAGGGGGAGTCAGCCCCAGCATTTT. This sequence encodes CASRGERGSQPQHF.

As to this clone: One end of the junction fails to match germline, which may point to a read error. The rearrangement joins TRBV11-2 to TRBJ2-7; no definite D call. The V gene's germline CDR1 is SGHAT and CDR2 FQNNGV. This CDR3 region has 13 residues. As DNA, the CDR3 is TGTGCCAGCAGCTTAGTGATGACATACGCGCAGTACTTC. It translates to CASSLVMTYAQYF.

The rearrangement links TRBV5-5 to TRBJ2-1; the D is unclear. Germline-derived CDR1 and CDR2 are SGHKS and YYEKEE (reference sequence). The CDR3 has 11 residues. V lost 2 bases and J lost 5, with 2 bases in between. The CDR3 loop reads CASSFHNEQFF. The CDR3 DNA sequence: TGTGCCAGCAGCTTCCACAATGAGCAGTTCTTC.

The J gene is TRBJ2-3, the V gene TRBV7-6; 7 nucleotides match TRBD2. This CDR3 contains 14 residues. The ends lost 2 bases at V and 2 bases at J; junction bases unmatched: 1. From germline, CDR1 is SGHVS and CDR2 FNYEAQ. The CDR3 nucleotides are TGTGCCAGCAGCTTAAGCGGGACCACAGATACGCAGTATTTT. The encoded protein is CASSLSGTTDTQYF.

The chain couples TRBV5-1 to TRBJ2-1, with 8 nucleotides matching TRBD2. V shed 7 bases, J shed 6 bases, and the junction held 9 bases outside the gene matches. The CDR3 length is 14 residues. CDR1 is SGHRS, CDR2 YFSETQ, per germline. The CDR3 reads CASQKSGSSNEQFF. The CDR3 DNA is TGCGCCAGCCAAAAAAGCGGGAGTTCCAATGAGCAGTTCTTC.

V and J are TRBV27 and TRBJ2-7, with 13 nucleotides matching TRBD2. Germline-derived CDR1 and CDR2 are MNHEY and SMNVEV (reference sequence). The V and J ends lost 6 bases and 6 bases, in that order; junction bases with no gene match: 8. This CDR3 is built from 15 residues. The CDR3: CASRRTSGSLGEQYF. CDR3 DNA sequence: TGTGCCAGCAGACGGACTAGCGGGAGTCTTGGCGAGCAGTACTTC.

The J gene is TRBJ1-2, the V gene TRBV29-1; possible D gene TRBD1, 6 bases. The CDR3 runs 13 residues. The ends were cut back, 7 bases at V and 8 bases at J, with 20 bases in the middle. CDR1 and CDR2 (germline): SQVTM, ANQGSEA. This CDR3 reads CSAADRGFGGYTF. Here the CDR3 DNA reads TGCAGCGCCGCGGACAGAGGATTTGGGGGCTACACCTTC.

The rearrangement joins TRBV10-3 to TRBJ2-7, with 8 bases identical to TRBD2. Looked up from germline, CDR1 is ENHRY and CDR2 is SYGVKD. After removal of 6 bases from V and 0 bases from J, the junction contained 7 bases not matched to a gene. This CDR3 has 15 amino acids. The CDR3 spells CAIRPSGSYSYEQYF. The CDR3 DNA is TGTGCCATCAGGCCAAGCGGGAGCTACTCCTACGAGCAGTACTTC.

This chain joins TRBV6-1 and TRBJ2-3; the D is unclear. The CDR3 runs 14 residues. V was clipped by 6 bases and J by 3 bases, with 13 bases between them. Germline CDR1 and CDR2: MNHNS and SASEGT. CDR3 sequence: CASRDLWKTDTQYF. The CDR3 region has the DNA TGTGCCAGCAGGGACCTATGGAAGACAGATACGCAGTATTTT.

The genes are TRBV2 and TRBJ2-1; 7 positions agree with TRBD2. CDR1 is SNHLY and CDR2 is FYNNEI in the germline V gene. V dropped 7 bases and J dropped 6; count of bases not matched to a gene: 15. This CDR3 is built from 16 residues. The CDR3 region is CASTSEMAGERNEQFF. The CDR3 DNA reads TGTGCCAGCACCTCTGAAATGGCGGGAGAACGCAATGAGCAGTTCTTC.

The rearrangement uses TRBV11-3 and TRBJ2-2; 7 bases are a match to TRBD2. V lost 5 bases, J lost 6 bases, and 3 bases stayed unmatched. The CDR3 spans 13 residues. Germline V gives CDR1 SGHNT, CDR2 YENEEA. CDR3 amino acids: CASSQREAGELFF. In DNA, the CDR3 is TGTGCCAGCAGCCAACGGGAGGCCGGGGAGCTGTTTTTT.

CDR3 sequence (DNA): TGTGCCAGCAGCGTGACTAGTCAGAACACCGGGGAGCTGTTTTTT. Protein: CASSVTSQNTGELFF. V gene TRBV11-3 combines with J gene TRBJ2-2, with D tentatively TRBD2 (6 bases). CDR3 length equals 15 residues. Per germline, CDR1 SGHNT and CDR2 YENEEA. V was shortened by 5 bases and J by 1 base, with 11 bases between the two germline ends.

V is TRBV28 and J is TRBJ2-1, with 10 bases identical to TRBD2. Germline CDR1 is MDHEN and CDR2 is SYDVKM. J was trimmed by 10 bases and V by 2 bases; bases with no gene match: 5. This CDR3 has 14 residues. CDR3 residues: CASSLGLAGDEQFF. Written as DNA, the CDR3 is TGTGCCAGCAGTTTAGGGCTAGCGGGAGACGAGCAGTTCTTC.

The chain uses TRBV30 and TRBJ1-2; D is unclear. Germline assignment: CDR1 GTSNPN and CDR2 SVGIG (reference sequence). The V and J ends lost 0 bases and 3 bases respectively, with 2 bases between them. This CDR3 has 11 amino acids. CDR3 sequence (DNA): TGTGCCTGGAGTGTATACTATGGCTACACCTTC. Translating gives CAWSVYYGYTF.

The chain has TRBV28 and TRBJ2-7; a possible D gene is TRBD2 (6 bases). The CDR3 has 15 amino acids. The V gene's germline CDR1 is MDHEN and CDR2 SYDVKM. V gave up 1 base and J gave up 8 bases, with 18 bases separating them. The CDR3: CASSLSTRGLSKQYF. DNA for the CDR3: TGTGCCAGCAGTTTATCTACACGGGGACTGAGCAAGCAGTACTTC.

With regard to this clone: The same CDR3 can be traced to other DNA sequences in this sample. V is TRBV9 and J is TRBJ1-5; no clear D gene. V lost 0 bases, J lost 3 bases, and 7 bases lay in between. This CDR3 comprises 14 residues. Germline V lookup: CDR1 SGDLS, CDR2 YYNGEE. CDR3 nucleotide sequence: TGTGCCAGCAGCGTAGCCGGCGCCAATCAGCCCCAGCATTTT. This translates into CASSVAGANQPQHF.

V gene TRBV9 combines with J gene TRBJ2-1; D is unresolved. V shed 0 bases and J shed 8 bases, with 9 bases lying between them. The CDR3 spans 13 residues. Germline V gene lookup returns CDR1 SGDLS and CDR2 YYNGEE. The CDR3 protein is CASSVVSSYEQFF. The CDR3, as DNA: TGTGCCAGCAGCGTAGTGTCGAGCTATGAGCAGTTCTTC.

The chain employs TRBV25-1 and TRBJ2-7, with TRBD1 identical over 8 bases. V dropped 2 bases and J dropped 2; count of bases not matched to a gene: 8. This CDR3 has 16 amino acids. Germline loops: CDR1 MGHDK, CDR2 SYGVNS. CDR3 DNA: TGTGCCAGCAGTGAAGACCAGGGGGCTAGAACCTACGAGCAGTACTTC. Protein sequence: CASSEDQGARTYEQYF.

The chain uses TRBV5-5 and TRBJ2-3; TRBD2 agrees at 12 bases. V lost 4 bases, J lost 9 bases, and 12 bases stayed unmatched. Germline assignment: CDR1 SGHKS and CDR2 YYEKEE (reference sequence). The CDR3 sequence is 16 residues long. CDR3 loop: CASSLKTSGSLVTQYF. Here the CDR3 DNA reads TGTGCCAGCAGCCTAAAGACTAGCGGGAGCCTAGTCACGCAGTATTTT.

The V call is TRBV4-1, the J call TRBJ2-7, with D possibly being TRBD2 (5 bases). CDR1 and CDR2 from the germline V gene are MGHRA and YSYEKL. With 0 bases removed from V and 4 bases from J, the gap between germline ends came to 13 bases. The CDR3 has 15 amino acids. As DNA, the CDR3 is TGCGCCAGCAGCCAAGATCCGGGGAACTATTACGAGCAGTACTTC. This encodes CASSQDPGNYYEQYF.

The gene calls are TRBV19 and TRBJ2-1, with TRBD2 matching 11 bases. Unmatched junction bases numbered 10, after V lost 5 bases and J lost 7 bases. The germline gives CDR1 LNHDA, CDR2 SQIVND (reference sequence). The CDR3 is 16 amino acids. The CDR3: CASSPLLAGAANEQFF. As DNA, the CDR3 is TGTGCCAGTAGTCCGTTACTAGCGGGGGCGGCGAATGAGCAGTTCTTC.

The CDR3 DNA sequence: TGTGCCAGCAGGGACACCCTTGCGTGGCGCAATGAGCAGTTCTTC. This codes for CASRDTLAWRNEQFF. The chain links TRBV2 to TRBJ2-1, with D possibly matching TRBD1 (5 bases). There are 15 residues in the CDR3. Germline CDR1 and CDR2: SNHLY and FYNNEI. V was clipped by 6 bases and J by 6 bases, with 18 bases between them.

The chain carries TRBV4-1 and TRBJ2-7; D ambiguous. Trimming removed 0 bases from V and 1 base from J, with 10 bases in between. There are 15 residues in the CDR3. Looked up from germline, CDR1 is MGHRA and CDR2 is YSYEKL. The CDR3 bases are TGCGCCAGCAGCCAAGATCGGCAGCGTTCCTACGAGCAGTACTTC. This gives the protein CASSQDRQRSYEQYF.

This chain joins TRBV6-5 and TRBJ1-5; D is unresolved. V shed 5 bases and J shed 3 bases, with 5 bases lying between them. The CDR3 has 12 amino acids. Per germline, CDR1 MNHEY and CDR2 SVGAGI. The CDR3 DNA sequence: TGTGCCAGCAGTCAATTCAATCAGCCCCAGCATTTT. Protein: CASSQFNQPQHF.

The rearrangement joins TRBV14 to TRBJ2-5, with D unclear. V dropped 1 base and J dropped 5 bases, with 14 bases sitting between them. Germline V gene lookup returns CDR1 SGHDN and CDR2 FVKESK. This CDR3 spans 15 amino acids. The CDR3, as DNA: TGTGCCAGCAGCCAAGTTGTAACAGTGGTTGAGACCCAGTACTTC. As protein: CASSQVVTVVETQYF.

This clone was seen once. The V call is TRBV7-9, the J call TRBJ2-7; TRBD2 is a possible D gene (6 bases). This CDR3 region has 15 residues. The germline gives CDR1 SEHNR, CDR2 FQNEAQ (reference sequence). V lost 5 bases to trimming and J lost 2 bases, with 16 bases between them. The CDR3 is CASSRGAPGPYEQYF. CDR3 sequence (DNA): TGTGCCAGCAGCCGCGGGGCCCCGGGGCCCTACGAGCAGTACTTC.

On this clone itself: Other nucleotide sequences in the sample specify the same CDR3. J is TRBJ2-2 and V is TRBV18; 9 bases map to TRBD2. Germline values: CDR1 KGHSH, CDR2 LQKENI. The V and J ends lost 0 bases and 4 bases, in that order; junction bases with no gene match: 0. CDR3 length: 15 amino acids. In DNA, the CDR3 is TGTGCCAGCTCACCACCAGCGGGAGGCACCGGGGAGCTGTTTTTT. Its translation is CASSPPAGGTGELFF.

The chain uses TRBV27 and TRBJ2-7; a possible D gene is TRBD2 (6 bases). Germline V lookup: CDR1 MNHEY, CDR2 SMNVEV (reference sequence). The CDR3 sequence is 16 residues long. V lost 4 bases, J lost 0 bases, and 16 bases lay in between. The CDR3 sequence: CASSSHVDYNSYEQYF. The CDR3 nucleotides are TGTGCCAGCAGTTCTCACGTGGACTACAACTCCTACGAGCAGTACTTC.